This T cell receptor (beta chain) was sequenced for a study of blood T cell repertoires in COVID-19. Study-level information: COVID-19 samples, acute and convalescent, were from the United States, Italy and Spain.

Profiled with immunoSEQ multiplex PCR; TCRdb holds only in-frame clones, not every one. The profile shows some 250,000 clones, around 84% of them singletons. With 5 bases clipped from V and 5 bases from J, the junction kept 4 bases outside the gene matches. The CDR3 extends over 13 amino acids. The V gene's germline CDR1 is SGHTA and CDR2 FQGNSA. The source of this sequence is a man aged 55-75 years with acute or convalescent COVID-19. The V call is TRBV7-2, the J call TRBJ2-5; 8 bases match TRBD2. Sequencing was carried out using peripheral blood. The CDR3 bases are TGTGCCAGCAGCCGGGGGGGGACCGAGACCCAGTACTTC. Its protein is CASSRGGTETQYF.